These 17 T cell receptor beta chains share one sample of origin, sequenced in a study of human T cells and chemical hapten exposure. Time point reported: pre-sensitization, week 0. Documented treatment: therapeutic diphenylcyclopropenone sensitization with weekly scalp DPC. RNA extraction used unfractionated whole blood as the source of total RNA. Each CDR3 protein gets one entry after TCRdb re-called the RACE reads with MiXCR. The sample shows about 34,000 distinct CDR3 sequences, about a tenth of them seen only once. The sequencing here drew on whole blood, taken in connection with sensitization to the hapten diphenylcyclopropenone (DPC). Receptors were obtained from a man aged 50-60 years with alopecia areata. Some clones in this sample may be carry-over from other donors' samples.

This clonotype was recorded at least ten times. The chain joins TRBV6-6 to TRBJ1-2; 8 bases are a match to TRBD1. J gave up 8 bases and V 5 bases, and 7 bases lay outside the gene matches. Germline assignment: CDR1 MNHNY and CDR2 SVGAGI (reference sequence). The CDR3 runs to 13 residues. The CDR3 region is CASSPAGGDGYTF. CDR3 DNA: TGTGCCAGCAGTCCCGCAGGGGGCGACGGCTACACCTTC.

The V and J genes are TRBV28 and TRBJ2-7, with TRBD1 as a possible D gene (6 bases). Germline CDR1 reads MDHEN; CDR2 reads SYDVKM. The CDR3 is 12 amino acids. V was clipped by 2 bases and J by 4 bases, with 6 bases between them. CDR3 loop: CASSLGQYEQYF. Written as DNA, the CDR3 is TGTGCCAGCAGTTTAGGACAGTACGAGCAGTACTTC.

This clonotype was detected ten times or more. The chain employs TRBV7-2 and TRBJ2-3, with a weak D call TRBD2 (6 bases). The CDR3 runs 16 residues. The V end lost 5 bases, the J end lost 2 bases, and 17 bases lay between the germline ends. Germline lookup yields CDR1 SGHTA and CDR2 FQGNSA. Here the CDR3 reads CASSRQWGLPTDTQYF. The CDR3 nucleotides read TGTGCCAGCAGCCGCCAATGGGGACTCCCCACAGATACGCAGTATTTT.

This clonotype was counted many times. This chain links TRBV4-2 with TRBJ2-7; 7 bases agree with TRBD1. J lost 4 bases, V lost 0 bases, and 9 bases had no gene match. Germline V lookup: CDR1 LGHNA, CDR2 YNFKEQ. The CDR3 loop spans 16 amino acids. This CDR3 reads CASSQDINRGRYEQYF. CDR3 in DNA: TGTGCCAGCAGCCAAGATATTAACAGGGGAAGATACGAGCAGTACTTC.

This clonotype was seen at least ten times. This chain uses TRBV4-1 with TRBJ2-4; D is ambiguous. There are 16 residues in the CDR3. From germline, CDR1 is MGHRA and CDR2 YSYEKL. With 0 bases removed from V and 0 bases from J, the gap between germline ends came to 9 bases. CDR3 sequence: CASSQDTTTAKNIQYF. Here the CDR3 DNA reads TGCGCCAGCAGCCAAGATACCACGACAGCCAAAAACATTCAGTACTTC.

The chain is built from TRBV2 and TRBJ2-7, with D perhaps TRBD1 or TRBD2 (5 bases each). Germline CDR1 is SNHLY and CDR2 is FYNNEI. The CDR3 is 15 amino acids. V lost 4 bases and J 3 bases, leaving 16 bases between the germline ends. The CDR3 DNA reads TGTGCCAGCAGTGGTCTGGCAGGGCGGGTCTACGAGCAGTACTTC. Encoded protein: CASSGLAGRVYEQYF.

This chain uses TRBV6-2 or TRBV6-3 with TRBJ2-7, with 12 positions matching TRBD2. CDR3 length equals 14 residues. With 5 bases clipped from V and 3 bases from J, the junction kept 2 bases outside the gene matches. The germline V gene encodes CDR1 MNHEY and CDR2 SVGEGT. CDR3 sequence reads: CASSGTSGFYEQYF. The CDR3 coding sequence is TGTGCCAGCAGTGGGACTAGCGGGTTCTACGAGCAGTACTTC.

This clonotype appeared once. The chain employs TRBV11-2 and TRBJ2-5; no clear D. CDR1 SGHAT and CDR2 FQNNGV come from the germline V gene. The CDR3 has 14 residues. Trimming stripped 2 bases from V and 5 bases from J, with 12 bases between. This CDR3 is CASSLPPEDETQYF. The CDR3, as DNA: TGTGCCAGCAGCTTACCCCCCGAGGACGAGACCCAGTACTTC.

This clonotype was detected ten times or more. J is TRBJ1-1 and V is TRBV20-1; D gene unclear. This CDR3 has 12 residues. In germline, CDR1 is DFQATT, CDR2 SNEGSKA (reference sequence). Trimming cost V 6 bases and J 5 bases, with 13 bases left between them. The CDR3: CSANVQRTEAFF. CDR3 sequence (DNA): TGCAGTGCCAACGTTCAGAGGACTGAAGCTTTCTTT.

In this sample, this clonotype turned up many times. The chain uses TRBV2 and TRBJ2-1; D remains unclear. The CDR3 totals 14 residues. V lost 5 bases to trimming and J lost 3 bases, with 11 bases between them. CDR1 and CDR2 from the germline V gene are SNHLY and FYNNEI. In DNA form, the CDR3 reads TGTGCCAGCAGTTCCCTCGCACTCTACAATGAGCAGTTCTTC. This translates into CASSSLALYNEQFF.

This clonotype came up many times. V is TRBV5-6 and J is TRBJ2-5, with D possibly TRBD2 on 6 matching bases. The germline gives CDR1 SGHDT, CDR2 YYEEEE. Trimming took 5 bases from V and 4 from J, leaving 15 bases between them. CDR3 length: 14 residues. DNA for the CDR3: TGTGCCAGCAGTCGGGACTCCTCAGGAGAGACCCAGTACTTC. It yields the protein CASSRDSSGETQYF. Drawing the rest from reference TRBV5-6 and TRBJ2-5, the complete variable domain is DAGVTQSPTHLIKTRGQQVTLRCSPKSGHDTVSWYQQALGQGPQFIFQYYEEEERQRGNFPDRFSGHQFPNYSSELNVNALLLGDSALYLCASSRDSSGETQYFGPGTRLLVL.

The chain couples TRBV5-4 to TRBJ1-2; the match to TRBD1 covers 9 bases. There are 16 residues in the CDR3. Germline V gives CDR1 SGHNT, CDR2 YYREEE (reference sequence). V shed 2 bases and J 4 bases; nucleotides not matched to a gene: 9. The CDR3 loop is CASSFPQGARSYGYTF. CDR3 in DNA: TGTGCCAGCAGCTTTCCACAGGGGGCGCGAAGCTATGGCTACACCTTC.

The rearrangement links TRBV6-2 or TRBV6-3 to TRBJ2-3; D ambiguous. The V gene's germline CDR1 is MNHEY and CDR2 SVGEGT. V dropped 7 bases and J dropped 6 bases, with 17 bases sitting between them. The CDR3 spans 14 residues. CDR3 bases: TGTGCCAGCAAGGTAACAGTCAGTGCGGATACGCAGTATTTT. Its protein product is CASKVTVSADTQYF.

This clonotype was seen repeatedly, ten times or more. The chain links TRBV6-6 to TRBJ2-5; no clear D gene. V lost 6 bases to trimming and J lost 5 bases, with 13 bases between them. Germline assignment: CDR1 MNHNY and CDR2 SVGAGI (reference sequence). CDR3 length: 13 amino acids. CDR3 sequence: CASSPGLRETQYF. In DNA, the CDR3 is TGTGCCAGCAGCCCCGGTCTGAGGGAGACCCAGTACTTC.

This clonotype was recorded a few times. V is TRBV5-1 and J is TRBJ2-3; D call uncertain. Trimming took off 7 bases at V and 1 base at J, with 19 bases between the two ends. This CDR3 region has 16 residues. In germline, CDR1 is SGHRS, CDR2 YFSETQ. CDR3 nucleotide sequence: TGCGCCAGCTCCAAAGGAGCGACTTTACGCACAGATACGCAGTATTTT. It yields the protein CASSKGATLRTDTQYF.

This clonotype was detected only a few times. The genes are TRBV28 and TRBJ1-5; maybe TRBD1 (5 bases). V was cut by 8 bases and J by 1 base, with 6 bases left in between. The germline V gene encodes CDR1 MDHEN and CDR2 SYDVKM. The CDR3 runs 12 residues. CDR3: CASRTSNQPQHF. CDR3 sequence (DNA): TGTGCCAGCCGGACAAGCAATCAGCCCCAGCATTTT.

This clonotype appeared many times. The chain uses TRBV10-3 and TRBJ2-2, with TRBD1 as a possible D gene (6 bases). The V end was cut by 6 bases, the J end by 0 bases, with 11 bases between. Germline V gene data show CDR1 as ENHRY and CDR2 as SYGVKD. The CDR3 runs to 15 residues. The CDR3 region has the DNA TGTGCCATCAGCTCCGGGACAACGAACACCGGGGAGCTGTTTTTT. Translating it yields CAISSGTTNTGELFF.